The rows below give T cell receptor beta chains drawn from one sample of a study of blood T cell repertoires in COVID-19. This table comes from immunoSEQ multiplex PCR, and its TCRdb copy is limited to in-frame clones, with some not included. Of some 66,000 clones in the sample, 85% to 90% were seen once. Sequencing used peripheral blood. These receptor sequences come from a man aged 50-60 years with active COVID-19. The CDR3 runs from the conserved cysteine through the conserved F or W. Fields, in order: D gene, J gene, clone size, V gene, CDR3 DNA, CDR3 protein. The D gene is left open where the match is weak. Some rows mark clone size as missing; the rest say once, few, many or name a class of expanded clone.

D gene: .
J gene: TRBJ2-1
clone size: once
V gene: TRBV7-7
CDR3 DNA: TGTGCCAGCAGCCTAGGGGGGGGAATAGGCAATGAGCAGTTCTTC
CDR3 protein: CASSLGGGIGNEQFF

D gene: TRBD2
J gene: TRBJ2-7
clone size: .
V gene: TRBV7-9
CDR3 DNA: TGTGCCAGCAGCGCAGCGGGGGGCGAGCAGTACTTC
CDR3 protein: CASSAAGGEQYF

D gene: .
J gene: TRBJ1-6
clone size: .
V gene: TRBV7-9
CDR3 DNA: TGTGCCAGCAGCTCCGACAGCTATAATTCACCCCTCCACTTT
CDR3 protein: CASSSDSYNSPLHF

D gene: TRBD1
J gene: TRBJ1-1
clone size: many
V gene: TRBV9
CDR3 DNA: TGTGCCAGCAGCCCCCAAGGGGGCAGGGGCACTGAAGCTTTCTTT
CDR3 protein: CASSPQGGRGTEAFF

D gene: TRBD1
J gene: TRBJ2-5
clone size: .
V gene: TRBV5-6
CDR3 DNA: TGTGCCAGCAGCTGGGACAGGGTCGCAGAGACCCAGTACTTC
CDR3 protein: CASSWDRVAETQYF

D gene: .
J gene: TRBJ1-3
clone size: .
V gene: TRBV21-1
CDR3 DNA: TGTGCCAGCAGCAAAGCAGTCGCCAGGGGGCGCGCGGGAAACACCATATATTTT
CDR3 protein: CASSKAVARGRAGNTIYF

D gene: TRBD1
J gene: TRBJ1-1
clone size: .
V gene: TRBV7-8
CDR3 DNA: TGTGCCAGCAGCTTTTCCGGGACAGGGCACACTGAAGCTTTCTTT
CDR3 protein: CASSFSGTGHTEAFF

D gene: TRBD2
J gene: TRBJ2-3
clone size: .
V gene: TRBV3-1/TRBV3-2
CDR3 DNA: TGTGCCAGCAGCCAAGTGAGACCTAGCGGGAGAAGGGGAGATACGCAGTATTTT
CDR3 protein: CASSQVRPSGRRGDTQYF

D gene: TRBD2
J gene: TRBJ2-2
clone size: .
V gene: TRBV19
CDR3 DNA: TGTGCCAGTAGTAGGAGAGCGGGAGGGCCCGGGGAGCTGTTTTTT
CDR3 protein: CASSRRAGGPGELFF

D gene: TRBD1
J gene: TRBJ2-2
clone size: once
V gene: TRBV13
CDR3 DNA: TGTGCCAGCAGCCCGAGGACAGGGGCCTCCACCGGGGAGCTGTTTTTT
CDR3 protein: CASSPRTGASTGELFF

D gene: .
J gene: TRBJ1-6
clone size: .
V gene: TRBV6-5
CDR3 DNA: TGTGCCAGCAGTTTACGGGCGGGAGGTTCACCCCTCCACTTT
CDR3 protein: CASSLRAGGSPLHF

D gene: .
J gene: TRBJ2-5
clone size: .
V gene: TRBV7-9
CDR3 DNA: TGTGCCAGCAGCCAAGGAGGAGTTGAGACCCAGTACTTC
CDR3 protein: CASSQGGVETQYF

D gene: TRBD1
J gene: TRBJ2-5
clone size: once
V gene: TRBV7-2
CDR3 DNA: TGTGCCAGCAGCCGGACAGGGGGCTCGAGCGAGACCCAGTACTTC
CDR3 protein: CASSRTGGSSETQYF

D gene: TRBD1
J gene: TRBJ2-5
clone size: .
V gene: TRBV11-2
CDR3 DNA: TGTGCCAGCAGCCCAGGGACAGGGGTAGAGACCCAGTACTTC
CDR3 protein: CASSPGTGVETQYF

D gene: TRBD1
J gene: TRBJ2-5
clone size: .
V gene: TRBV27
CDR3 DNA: TGTGCCAGCAGAATGACAGGGGCTCAAGAGACCCAGTACTTC
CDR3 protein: CASRMTGAQETQYF

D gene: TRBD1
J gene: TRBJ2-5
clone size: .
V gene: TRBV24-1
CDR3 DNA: TGTGCCACCATAAACAGGACAGGGGTCGGCCAAGAGACCCAGTACTTC
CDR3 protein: CATINRTGVGQETQYF

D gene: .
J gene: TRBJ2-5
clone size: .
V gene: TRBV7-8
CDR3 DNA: TGTGCCACCACCCCCCGCGGGACGGGGGAGACCCAGTACTTC
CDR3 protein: CATTPRGTGETQYF

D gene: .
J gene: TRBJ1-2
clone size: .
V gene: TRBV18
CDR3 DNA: TGTGCCAGCTCCTCCCCCGGGAGGAACTATGGCTACACCTTC
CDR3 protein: CASSSPGRNYGYTF

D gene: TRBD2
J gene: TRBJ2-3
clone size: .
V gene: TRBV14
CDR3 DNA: TGTGCCAGCAGCCAAGATTGGGGACTAGCGGGGACAGATACGCAGTATTTT
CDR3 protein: CASSQDWGLAGTDTQYF

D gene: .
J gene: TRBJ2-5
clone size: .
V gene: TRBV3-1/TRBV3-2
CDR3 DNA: TGTGCCAGCAGCCAAAGGGGCCCAGAGACCCAGTACTTC
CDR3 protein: CASSQRGPETQYF

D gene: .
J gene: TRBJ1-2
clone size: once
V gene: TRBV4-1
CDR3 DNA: TGCGCCAGCAGCCAAGAGGCTGCGGGCTGGCTTTATGGCTACACCTTC
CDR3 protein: CASSQEAAGWLYGYTF

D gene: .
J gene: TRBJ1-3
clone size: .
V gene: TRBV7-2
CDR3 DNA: TGTGCCAGCTGGGCAGGTTCGGCTGGAAACACCATATATTTT
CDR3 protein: CASWAGSAGNTIYF

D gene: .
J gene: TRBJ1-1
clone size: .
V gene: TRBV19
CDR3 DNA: TGTGCCAGTAGTGCCAGGGGTTTGAACACTGAAGCTTTCTTT
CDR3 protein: CASSARGLNTEAFF

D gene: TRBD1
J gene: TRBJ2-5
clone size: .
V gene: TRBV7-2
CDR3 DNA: TGTGCCAGCAGCCCGGGACAGGGATCGGGGTGGCAAGAGACCCAGTACTTC
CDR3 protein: CASSPGQGSGWQETQYF

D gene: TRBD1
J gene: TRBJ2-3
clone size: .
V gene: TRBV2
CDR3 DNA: TGTGCCAGCAGCCTGGACAGGGGCGGCACAGATACGCAGTATTTT
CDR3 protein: CASSLDRGGTDTQYF

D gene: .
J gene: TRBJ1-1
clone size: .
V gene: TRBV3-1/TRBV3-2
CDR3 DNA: TGTGCCAGCCGAGGAGGGGCGGAAGCTTTCTTT
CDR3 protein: CASRGGAEAFF

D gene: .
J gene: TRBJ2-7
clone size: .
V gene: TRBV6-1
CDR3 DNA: TGTGCCAGCAGTGAACTAGCTGGTAAATCCTACGAGCAGTACTTC
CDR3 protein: CASSELAGKSYEQYF

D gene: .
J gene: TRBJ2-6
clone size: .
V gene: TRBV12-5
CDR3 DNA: TGTGCTAGTCGGTCCTCTGGGGCCAACGTCCTGACTTTC
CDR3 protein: CASRSSGANVLTF

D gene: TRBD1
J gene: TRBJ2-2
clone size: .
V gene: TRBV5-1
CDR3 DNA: TGCGCCAGCAGGCCCCCGGGACAGCGAACCGGGGAGCTGTTTTTT
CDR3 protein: CASRPPGQRTGELFF

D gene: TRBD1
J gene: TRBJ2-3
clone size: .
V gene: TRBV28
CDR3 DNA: TGTGCCAGCAGTTTGACAGGGGCAGATACGCAGTATTTT
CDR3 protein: CASSLTGADTQYF

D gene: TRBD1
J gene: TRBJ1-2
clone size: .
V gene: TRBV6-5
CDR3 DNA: TGTGCCAGCAGCCGGGACAGGTATAACTATGGCTACACCTTC
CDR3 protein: CASSRDRYNYGYTF

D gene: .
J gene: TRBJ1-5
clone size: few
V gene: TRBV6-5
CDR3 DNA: TGTGCCAGCAGTTCCTTACGACAGAATCAGCCCCAGCATTTT
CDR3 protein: CASSSLRQNQPQHF

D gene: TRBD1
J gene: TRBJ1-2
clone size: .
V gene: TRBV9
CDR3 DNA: TGTGCCAGCAGCGTAGGACAGGGGAACTATGGCTACACCTTC
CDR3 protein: CASSVGQGNYGYTF

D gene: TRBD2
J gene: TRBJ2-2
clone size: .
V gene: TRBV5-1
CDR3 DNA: TGCGCCAGCACCCGTGCGGGGGATCGGTCGGCCGGGGAGCTGTTTTTT
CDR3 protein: CASTRAGDRSAGELFF

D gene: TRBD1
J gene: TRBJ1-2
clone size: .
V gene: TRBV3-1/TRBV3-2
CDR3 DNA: TGTGCCAGCAGCCAAGGACAGGGTGGCTACACCTTC
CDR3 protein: CASSQGQGGYTF

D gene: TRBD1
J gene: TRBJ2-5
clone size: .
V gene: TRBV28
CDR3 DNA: TGTGCCAGCAGCCTAGGGCGAGGGGGCCCTGAAGAGACCCAGTACTTC
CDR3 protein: CASSLGRGGPEETQYF

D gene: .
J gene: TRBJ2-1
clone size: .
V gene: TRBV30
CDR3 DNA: TGTGCCTGGAGTTCTAGCTACAATGAGCAGTTCTTC
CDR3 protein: CAWSSSYNEQFF

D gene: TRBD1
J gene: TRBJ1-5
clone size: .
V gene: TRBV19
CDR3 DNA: TGTGCCAGTAGTTCGACAGGGGGCAATGGCAATCAGCCCCAGCATTTT
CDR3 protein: CASSSTGGNGNQPQHF

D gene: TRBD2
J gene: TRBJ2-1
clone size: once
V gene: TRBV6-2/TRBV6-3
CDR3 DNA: TGTGCCAGCAGTTATCCCGGGACTAGCCTAAACAATGAGCAGTTCTTC
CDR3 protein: CASSYPGTSLNNEQFF

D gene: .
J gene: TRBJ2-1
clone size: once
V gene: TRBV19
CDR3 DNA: TGTGCCAGTAGTATTGCCAGGTACAATGAGCAGTTCTTC
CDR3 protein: CASSIARYNEQFF

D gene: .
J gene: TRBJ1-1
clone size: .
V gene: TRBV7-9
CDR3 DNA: TGTGCCAGCAGCTTAGGTTTAGGGGGCACTGAAGCTTTCTTT
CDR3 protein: CASSLGLGGTEAFF

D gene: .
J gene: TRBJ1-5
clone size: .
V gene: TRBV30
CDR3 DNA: TGTGCCGTTCAGACAGTCTATAGCAATCAGCCCCAGCATTTT
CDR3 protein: CAVQTVYSNQPQHF

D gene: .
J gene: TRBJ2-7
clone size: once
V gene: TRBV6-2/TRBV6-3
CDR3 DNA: TGTGCCAGCAGCATCCGCTACGAGCAGTACTTC
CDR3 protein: CASSIRYEQYF

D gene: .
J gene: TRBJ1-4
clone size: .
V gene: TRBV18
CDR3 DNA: TGTGCCAGCTCACCACCGGGCAGTAACGAAAAACTGTTTTTT
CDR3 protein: CASSPPGSNEKLFF